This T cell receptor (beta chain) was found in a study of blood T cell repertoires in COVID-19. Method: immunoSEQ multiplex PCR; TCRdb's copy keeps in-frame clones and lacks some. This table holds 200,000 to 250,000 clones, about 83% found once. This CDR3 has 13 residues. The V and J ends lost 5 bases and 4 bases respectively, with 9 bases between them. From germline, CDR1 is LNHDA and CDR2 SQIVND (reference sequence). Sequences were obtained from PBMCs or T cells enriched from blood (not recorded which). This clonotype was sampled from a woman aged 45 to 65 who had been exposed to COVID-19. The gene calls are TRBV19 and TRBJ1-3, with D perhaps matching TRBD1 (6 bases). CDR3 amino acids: CASSQQGGNTIYF. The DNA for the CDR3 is TGTGCCAGTAGTCAACAGGGAGGAAACACCATATATTTT.